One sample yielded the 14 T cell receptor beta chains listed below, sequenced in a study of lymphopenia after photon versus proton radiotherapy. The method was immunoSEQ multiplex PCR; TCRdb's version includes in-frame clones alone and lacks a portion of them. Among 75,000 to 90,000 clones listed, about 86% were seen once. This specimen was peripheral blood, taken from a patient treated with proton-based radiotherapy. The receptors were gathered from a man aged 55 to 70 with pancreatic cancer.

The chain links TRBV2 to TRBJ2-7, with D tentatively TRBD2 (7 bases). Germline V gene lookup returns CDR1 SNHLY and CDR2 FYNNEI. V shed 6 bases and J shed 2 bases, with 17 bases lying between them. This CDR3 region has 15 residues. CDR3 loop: CASRYGGGEAYEQYF. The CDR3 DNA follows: TGTGCCAGCAGGTATGGCGGGGGCGAAGCCTACGAGCAGTACTTC.

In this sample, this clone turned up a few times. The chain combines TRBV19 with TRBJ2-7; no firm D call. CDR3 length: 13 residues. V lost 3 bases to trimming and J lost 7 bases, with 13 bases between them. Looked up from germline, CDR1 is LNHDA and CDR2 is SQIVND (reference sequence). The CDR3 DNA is TGTGCCAGTAGTATGACCACCCCTAGTGAGCAGTACTTC. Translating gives CASSMTTPSEQYF.

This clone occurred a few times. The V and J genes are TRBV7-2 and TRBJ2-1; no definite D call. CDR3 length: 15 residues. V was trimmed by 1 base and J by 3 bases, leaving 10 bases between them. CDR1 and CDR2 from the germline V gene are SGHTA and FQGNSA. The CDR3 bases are TGTGCCAGCAGCTTAGGGGCACAGAGCTACAATGAGCAGTTCTTC. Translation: CASSLGAQSYNEQFF. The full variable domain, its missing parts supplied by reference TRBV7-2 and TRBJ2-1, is GAGVSQSPSNKVTEKGKDVELRCDPISGHTALYWYRQSLGQGLEFLIYFQGNSAPDKSGLPSDRFSAERTGGSVSTLTIQRTQQEDSAVYLCASSLGAQSYNEQFFGPGTRLTVL.

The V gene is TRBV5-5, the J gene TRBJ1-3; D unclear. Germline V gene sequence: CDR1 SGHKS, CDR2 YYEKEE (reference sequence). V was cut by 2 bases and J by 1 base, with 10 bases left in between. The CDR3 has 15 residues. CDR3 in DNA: TGTGCCAGCAGCTTCGCCCCGGGATCTGGAAACACCATATATTTT. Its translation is CASSFAPGSGNTIYF.

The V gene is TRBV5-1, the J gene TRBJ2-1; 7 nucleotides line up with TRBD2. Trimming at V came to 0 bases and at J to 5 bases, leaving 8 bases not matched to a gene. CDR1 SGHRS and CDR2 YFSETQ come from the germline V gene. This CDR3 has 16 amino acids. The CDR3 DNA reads TGCGCCAGCAGCTTGGTTTGGGGGAGGGCCAACAATGAGCAGTTCTTC. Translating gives CASSLVWGRANNEQFF.

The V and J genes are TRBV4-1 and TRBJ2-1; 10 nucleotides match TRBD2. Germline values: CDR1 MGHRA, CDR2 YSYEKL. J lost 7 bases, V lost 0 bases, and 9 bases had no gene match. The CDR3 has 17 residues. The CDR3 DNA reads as TGCGCCAGCAGCCAAGAATCGTGGGGAGCGGGAGGGAATGAGCAGTTCTTC. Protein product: CASSQESWGAGGNEQFF.

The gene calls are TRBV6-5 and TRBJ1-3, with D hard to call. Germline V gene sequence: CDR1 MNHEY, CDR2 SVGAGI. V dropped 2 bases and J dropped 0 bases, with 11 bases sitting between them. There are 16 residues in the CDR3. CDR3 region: CASSYAATNSGNTIYF. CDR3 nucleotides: TGTGCCAGCAGTTACGCGGCCACAAACTCTGGAAACACCATATATTTT.

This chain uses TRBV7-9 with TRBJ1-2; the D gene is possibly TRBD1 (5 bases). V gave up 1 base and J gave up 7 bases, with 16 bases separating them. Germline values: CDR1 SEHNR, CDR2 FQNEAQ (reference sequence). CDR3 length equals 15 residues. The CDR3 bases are TGTGCCAGCAGCTTAGAGGTGGCAGGGACGGCTGGCTACACCTTC. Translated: CASSLEVAGTAGYTF. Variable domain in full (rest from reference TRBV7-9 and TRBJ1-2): DTGVSQNPRHKITKRGQNVTFRCDPISEHNRLYWYRQTLGQGPEFLTYFQNEAQLEKSRLLSDRFSAERPKGSFSTLEIQRTEQGDSAMYLCASSLEVAGTAGYTFGSGTRLTVV.

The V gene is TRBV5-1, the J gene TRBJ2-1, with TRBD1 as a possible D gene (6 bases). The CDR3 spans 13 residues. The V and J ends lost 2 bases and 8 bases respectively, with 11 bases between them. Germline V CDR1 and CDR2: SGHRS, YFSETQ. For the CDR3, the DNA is TGCGCCAGCAGCTTTGGCAGGGGAGATGAGCAGTTCTTC. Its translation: CASSFGRGDEQFF.

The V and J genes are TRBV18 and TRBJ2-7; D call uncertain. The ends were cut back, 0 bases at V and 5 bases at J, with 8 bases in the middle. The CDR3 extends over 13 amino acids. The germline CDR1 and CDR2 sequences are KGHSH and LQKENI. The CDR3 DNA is TGTGCCAGCTCACCACCGGTTAAGAACGAGCAGTACTTC. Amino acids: CASSPPVKNEQYF. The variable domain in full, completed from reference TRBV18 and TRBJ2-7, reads NAGVMQNPRHLVRRRGQEARLRCSPMKGHSHVYWYRQLPEEGLKFMVYLQKENIIDESGMPKERFSAEFPKEGPSILRIQQVVRGDSAAYFCASSPPVKNEQYFGPGTRLTVT.

The CDR3 nucleotides read TGTGCCAGCAGCTCACAGGGGAACACCGGGGAGCTGTTTTTT. It codes for CASSSQGNTGELFF. The chain carries TRBV7-6 and TRBJ2-2; D is perhaps TRBD1 (6 bases). Trimming removed 4 bases from V and 1 base from J, with 7 bases in between. Germline values: CDR1 SGHVS, CDR2 FNYEAQ. The CDR3 has 14 residues.

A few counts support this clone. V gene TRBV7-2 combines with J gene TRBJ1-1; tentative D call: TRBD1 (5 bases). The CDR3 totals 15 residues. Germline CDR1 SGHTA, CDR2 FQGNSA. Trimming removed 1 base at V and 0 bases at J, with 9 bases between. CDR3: CASSLGSRVNTEAFF. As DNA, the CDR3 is TGTGCCAGCAGCTTAGGGTCCAGGGTGAACACTGAAGCTTTCTTT.

The CDR3 DNA is TGTGCCAGCAGCAACACACAGACGGTGAACACTGAAGCTTTCTTT. Encoded protein: CASSNTQTVNTEAFF. The V call is TRBV5-7, the J call TRBJ1-1; no definite D call. TRBV5-7 is identified as an open reading frame with a role that is uncertain. The ends were cut back, 4 bases at V and 0 bases at J, with 13 bases in the middle. This CDR3 region has 15 residues.

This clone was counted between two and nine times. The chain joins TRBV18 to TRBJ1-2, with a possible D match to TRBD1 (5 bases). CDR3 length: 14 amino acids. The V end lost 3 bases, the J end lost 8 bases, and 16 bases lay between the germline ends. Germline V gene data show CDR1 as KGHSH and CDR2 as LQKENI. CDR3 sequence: CASSPGTVLYGYTF. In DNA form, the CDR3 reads TGTGCCAGCTCACCTGGGACGGTGCTATACGGCTACACCTTC.